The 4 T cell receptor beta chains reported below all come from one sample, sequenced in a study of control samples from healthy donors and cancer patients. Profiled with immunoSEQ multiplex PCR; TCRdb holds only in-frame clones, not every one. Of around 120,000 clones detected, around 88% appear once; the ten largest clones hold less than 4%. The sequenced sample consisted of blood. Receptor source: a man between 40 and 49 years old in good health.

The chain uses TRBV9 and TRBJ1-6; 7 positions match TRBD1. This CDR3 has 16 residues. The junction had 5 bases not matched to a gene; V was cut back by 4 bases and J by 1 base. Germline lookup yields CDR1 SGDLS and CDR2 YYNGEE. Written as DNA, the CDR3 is TGTGCCAGCAGCCCCTCACAGGGGTCCTATAATTCACCCCTCCACTTT. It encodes CASSPSQGSYNSPLHF.

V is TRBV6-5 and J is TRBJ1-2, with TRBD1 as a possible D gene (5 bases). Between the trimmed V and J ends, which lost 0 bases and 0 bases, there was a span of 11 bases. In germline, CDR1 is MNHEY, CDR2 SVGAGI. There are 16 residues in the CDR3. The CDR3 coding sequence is TGTGCCAGCAGTTACTCGATTCAGGGCACTAACTATGGCTACACCTTC. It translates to CASSYSIQGTNYGYTF.

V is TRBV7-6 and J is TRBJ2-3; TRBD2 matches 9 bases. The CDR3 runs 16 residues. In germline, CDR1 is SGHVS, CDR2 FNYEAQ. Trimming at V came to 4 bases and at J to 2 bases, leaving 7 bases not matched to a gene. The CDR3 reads CASSSGVAGVTDTQYF. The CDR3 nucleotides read TGTGCCAGCAGCTCCGGGGTAGCGGGGGTCACAGATACGCAGTATTTT.

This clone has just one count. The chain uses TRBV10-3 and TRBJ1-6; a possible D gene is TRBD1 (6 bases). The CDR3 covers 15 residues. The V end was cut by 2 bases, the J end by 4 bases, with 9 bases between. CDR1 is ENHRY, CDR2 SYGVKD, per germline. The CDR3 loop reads CAISEGQTYNSPLHF. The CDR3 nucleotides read TGTGCCATCAGTGAGGGACAGACTTATAATTCACCCCTCCACTTT.